A single sample gave rise to the 25 T cell receptor beta chains below, sequenced in a study of vaccination and CD4 T cells after COVID-19. Treatment: approximately 10-day PBMC culture with coronavirus spike peptide pools or control peptides (ViraFEST assay). Researchers used the Oncomine TCR Beta short-read assay to sequence DNA from cultured CD4+ T cells. TCRdb recomputed calls from the PCR reads with MiXCR, one row per CDR3 protein. The repertoire holds 8,500 to 14,000 distinct CDR3 sequences, with roughly two fifths as singletons. These receptors lack a known antigen. The sample comprised CD4+ T cells from blood, cultured in vitro. Receptors originate from a human donor who had recovered from COVID-19.

The V and J genes are TRBV30 and TRBJ2-2; no reliable D call. Trimming cost V 0 bases and J 4 bases, with 6 bases left between them. There are 13 residues in the CDR3. CDR1 and CDR2 from the germline V gene are GTSNPN and SVGIG (reference sequence). The CDR3 coding sequence is TGTGCCTGGAGTGTGTCGCTCACCGGGGAGCTGTTTTTT. Residues: CAWSVSLTGELFF.

The J gene is TRBJ1-2, the V gene TRBV7-9; no firm D call. Trimming removed 2 bases from V and 9 bases from J, with 7 bases in between. CDR1 is SEHNR and CDR2 is FQNEAQ in the germline V gene (reference sequence). This CDR3 region has 11 residues. The CDR3 nucleotides are TGTGCCAGCAGCTTACGAAATCGCTACACCTTC. This translates into CASSLRNRYTF.

V is TRBV12-5 and J is TRBJ2-1; 10 positions match TRBD2. Germline trimming cut 6 bases from V and 9 bases from J; bases unmatched to any gene: 8. The germline gives CDR1 LGHNT, CDR2 FRNRAP. This CDR3 is built from 14 residues. Here the CDR3 reads CASGASGGATEQFF. Here the CDR3 DNA reads TGTGCTAGTGGGGCCAGCGGGGGGGCCACTGAGCAGTTCTTC.

The gene calls are TRBV6-1 and TRBJ2-3; D gene uncertain. In germline, CDR1 is MNHNS, CDR2 SASEGT. V was shortened by 7 bases and J by 6 bases, with 14 bases between the two germline ends. CDR3 length: 13 amino acids. Written as DNA, the CDR3 is TGTGCCAGCACTTCCCCGGGCAGTGATACGCAGTATTTT. Translated: CASTSPGSDTQYF.

Within the sample, this clonotype is medium-sized. The J gene is TRBJ1-3, the V gene TRBV7-2; 8 bases are a match to TRBD1. The junction had 8 bases not matched to a gene; V was cut back by 5 bases and J by 5 bases. CDR3 length equals 15 residues. Per the germline V gene, CDR1 is SGHTA and CDR2 is FQGNSA. The CDR3 sequence: CASSQIRQGRNTIYF. CDR3 nucleotides: TGTGCCAGCAGCCAAATCCGACAGGGGAGAAACACCATATATTTT.

This sequence joins TRBV19 and TRBJ2-3, with 10 nucleotides matching TRBD1. The CDR3 has 15 amino acids. The ends lost 5 bases at V and 1 base at J; junction bases unmatched: 3. CDR1 and CDR2 from the germline V gene are LNHDA and SQIVND (reference sequence). The CDR3 nucleotides read TGTGCCAGTAGTCCCGGGACAGGGGGCACAGATACGCAGTATTTT. Translating it yields CASSPGTGGTDTQYF.

This clonotype was seen a few times. The rearrangement uses TRBV6-1 and TRBJ2-5, with TRBD1 matching over 9 bases. Unmatched junction bases numbered 15, after V lost 5 bases and J lost 2 bases. The CDR3 length is 18 residues. CDR1 MNHNS and CDR2 SASEGT come from the germline V gene. The CDR3 protein is CASSRTSPGTGLQETQYF. The CDR3 DNA reads TGTGCCAGCAGTCGTACATCCCCCGGGACAGGGTTACAAGAGACCCAGTACTTC.

By sample share, this clonotype is hyperexpanded. V gene TRBV20-1 combines with J gene TRBJ1-6, with D hard to call. Trimming took 3 bases from V and 7 from J, leaving 10 bases between them. Germline V gene data show CDR1 as DFQATT and CDR2 as SNEGSKA (reference sequence). The CDR3 totals 13 residues. CDR3 sequence (DNA): TGCAGTGCTAGGAGGGCTGAGAATTCACCCCTCCACTTT. Translation gives CSARRAENSPLHF.

This chain connects TRBV11-3 to TRBJ1-5; the D gene is possibly TRBD1 (5 bases). The germline CDR1 and CDR2 sequences are SGHNT and YENEEA. The CDR3 contains 13 residues. Trimming shortened V by 3 bases and J by 7 bases, and 10 bases separated the two germline ends. CDR3 sequence: CASSLRGGQPQHF. CDR3 sequence (DNA): TGTGCCAGCAGCTTGCGGGGCGGCCAGCCCCAGCATTTT. The full variable domain, completed using reference TRBV11-3 and TRBJ1-5, is EAGVVQSPRYKIIEKKQPVAFWCNPISGHNTLYWYLQNLGQGPELLIRYENEEAVDDSQLPKDRFSAERLKGVDSTLKIQPAELGDSAVYLCASSLRGGQPQHFGDGTRLSIL.

This clonotype was detected a few times. The genes are TRBV19 and TRBJ2-3, with TRBD2 identical over 12 bases. The CDR3 runs 16 residues. CDR1 and CDR2 from the germline V gene are LNHDA and SQIVND (reference sequence). With V trimmed by 6 bases and J by 2 bases, 6 bases remained unmatched. The CDR3 sequence: CASRETSGGFTDTQYF. For the CDR3, the DNA is TGTGCCAGTAGAGAGACTAGCGGGGGATTCACAGATACGCAGTATTTT. Looking up the rest from reference TRBV19 and TRBJ2-3 gives the full variable domain: DGGITQSPKYLFRKEGQNVTLSCEQNLNHDAMYWYRQDPGQGLRLIYYSQIVNDFQKGDIAEGYSVSREKKESFPLTVTSAQKNPTAFYLCASRETSGGFTDTQYFGPGTRLTVL.

This clonotype came up a few times. Here the CDR3 DNA reads TGTGCCACCAGCAGAGGAGGGGTCACTGAAGCTTTCTTT. Translated, it gives CATSRGGVTEAFF. The rearrangement uses TRBV15 and TRBJ1-1; D perhaps matches TRBD1 (5 bases). Germline lookup yields CDR1 LNHNV and CDR2 YYDKDF (reference sequence). The V gene lost 1 base and the J gene lost 4 bases, with 7 bases spanning the gap. The CDR3 loop spans 13 amino acids. The complete variable domain, with remaining parts taken from reference TRBV15 and TRBJ1-1, reads DAMVIQNPRYQVTQFGKPVTLSCSQTLNHNVMYWYQQKSSQAPKLLFHYYDKDFNNEADTPDNFQSRRPNTSFCFLDIRSPGLGDTAMYLCATSRGGVTEAFFGQGTRLTVV.

This rearrangement joins TRBV12-3 or TRBV12-4 to TRBJ1-4; TRBD1 matches 8 bases. CDR3 length equals 15 residues. V lost 5 bases to trimming and J lost 10 bases; unmatched junction nucleotides: 12. The CDR3 DNA reads as TGTGCCAGCAGTCAACGGACAGGGTTTATCGGAAAACTGTTTTTT. Translating it yields CASSQRTGFIGKLFF.

This sequence joins TRBV2 and TRBJ2-2; D is perhaps TRBD1 (6 bases). In germline, CDR1 is SNHLY, CDR2 FYNNEI. This CDR3 is built from 14 residues. The V gene lost 7 bases and the J gene lost 4 bases, with 13 bases spanning the gap. The CDR3 protein is CASKRTDTTGELFF. Here the CDR3 DNA reads TGTGCCAGCAAACGGACAGACACCACCGGGGAGCTGTTTTTT.

This clonotype came up a few times. V and J are TRBV20-1 and TRBJ1-5, with D possibly matching TRBD1 (6 bases). The V gene's germline CDR1 is DFQATT and CDR2 SNEGSKA (reference sequence). The CDR3 has 15 amino acids. Deletions cut 0 bases from V and 6 bases from J, with 15 bases between. The CDR3 spells CSARDLGGAGQPQHF. For the CDR3, the DNA is TGCAGTGCTAGAGATTTAGGGGGAGCAGGTCAGCCCCAGCATTTT.

This clonotype was observed a handful of times. The chain couples TRBV6-1 to TRBJ1-1; weak D call: TRBD1 (6 bases). The V end lost 7 bases, the J end lost 4 bases, and 16 bases lay between the germline ends. CDR3 length: 14 amino acids. Germline V gene data show CDR1 as MNHNS and CDR2 as SASEGT. CDR3 bases: TGTGCCAGCACAAAAGGGGGGTTGACCACTGAAGCTTTCTTT. Translating gives CASTKGGLTTEAFF.

This sequence joins TRBV7-2 and TRBJ1-2; D might be TRBD1 (5 bases). The germline V and J ends were trimmed by 2 bases and 8 bases, with 12 bases remaining between them. The length of the CDR3 is 13 residues. Germline V gene sequence: CDR1 SGHTA, CDR2 FQGNSA. The CDR3 spells CASSLKGQRGYTF. DNA of the CDR3: TGTGCCAGCAGCTTAAAGGGGCAGAGAGGCTACACCTTC.

The rearrangement links TRBV18 to TRBJ1-1; 8 bases fit TRBD1. Germline V gene sequence: CDR1 KGHSH, CDR2 LQKENI. V gave up 4 bases and J gave up 1 base; unmatched junction bases: 5. This CDR3 spans 15 amino acids. As DNA, the CDR3 is TGTGCCAGCTCACTGGAAGGGACAGGGAACACTGAAGCTTTCTTT. This sequence encodes CASSLEGTGNTEAFF.

This chain connects TRBV19 to TRBJ1-6; 8 nucleotides line up with TRBD1. V was clipped by 5 bases and J by 7 bases; unmatched bases: 7. Per germline, CDR1 LNHDA and CDR2 SQIVND (reference sequence). The CDR3 loop spans 15 amino acids. CDR3 protein: CASSGQGIANSPLHF. The CDR3 nucleotides are TGTGCCAGTAGTGGACAGGGTATAGCGAATTCACCCCTCCACTTT.

Here the CDR3 reads CAAAGSYNSPLHF. The DNA for the CDR3 is TGTGCAGCTGCCGGCTCCTATAATTCACCCCTCCACTTT. The chain combines TRBV30 with TRBJ1-6, with no clear D. Germline V lookup: CDR1 GTSNPN, CDR2 SVGIG (reference sequence). The CDR3 consists of 13 residues.

The chain carries TRBV14 and TRBJ1-2, with 10 bases matching TRBD1. This CDR3 is 14 amino acids long. V was pared by 1 base and J by 8 bases, with 4 bases of the junction left unmatched. Germline CDR1 and CDR2: SGHDN and FVKESK. The CDR3 DNA reads TGTGCCAGCAGCCAAGTGGGGACAGGGGTAGGCTACACCTTC. Protein product: CASSQVGTGVGYTF.

This rearrangement joins TRBV7-8 to TRBJ1-1; TRBD1 might be the D (6 bases). This CDR3 spans 14 amino acids. With 3 bases removed from V and 7 bases from J, the gap between germline ends came to 15 bases. From germline, CDR1 is SGHVS and CDR2 FQNEAQ. The CDR3 loop is CASSFNRETGEAFF. As DNA, the CDR3 is TGTGCCAGCAGCTTTAACAGGGAGACGGGTGAAGCTTTCTTT.

V is TRBV6-1 and J is TRBJ1-5; D is unresolved. Trimming took 6 bases from V and 4 from J, leaving 10 bases between them. This CDR3 spans 13 amino acids. Germline V lookup: CDR1 MNHNS, CDR2 SASEGT. The CDR3 sequence is CASRGSLNQPQHF. CDR3 DNA sequence: TGTGCCAGCAGGGGAAGCTTGAATCAGCCCCAGCATTTT.

The chain is built from TRBV24-1 and TRBJ1-4; D gene uncertain. The CDR3 extends over 18 amino acids. The V and J ends lost 1 base and 0 bases respectively, with 14 bases between them. Germline loops: CDR1 KGHDR, CDR2 SFDVKD. CDR3 nucleotide sequence: TGTGCCACCAGTGATTTACTTTCGCCACCTGCAACTAATGAAAAACTGTTTTTT. Translated: CATSDLLSPPATNEKLFF.

Within the sample, this clonotype is medium-sized. This sequence joins TRBV7-9 and TRBJ2-5; 8 positions match TRBD2. V trimming: 2 bases; J trimming: 3 bases; junction bases outside the gene matches: 11. The CDR3 extends over 17 amino acids. CDR1 and CDR2 from the germline V gene are SEHNR and FQNEAQ (reference sequence). The CDR3 DNA is TGTGCCAGCAGCTTATGGAGAACGGGGGGGGTAAAAGAGACCCAGTACTTC. Encoded protein: CASSLWRTGGVKETQYF.

The chain links TRBV19 to TRBJ1-2; D gene unclear. V was trimmed by 3 bases and J by 0 bases, leaving 8 bases between them. Germline loops: CDR1 LNHDA, CDR2 SQIVND (reference sequence). There are 14 residues in the CDR3. CDR3 nucleotides: TGTGCCAGTAGTATTTCGGCAGCTAACTATGGCTACACCTTC. It codes for CASSISAANYGYTF.